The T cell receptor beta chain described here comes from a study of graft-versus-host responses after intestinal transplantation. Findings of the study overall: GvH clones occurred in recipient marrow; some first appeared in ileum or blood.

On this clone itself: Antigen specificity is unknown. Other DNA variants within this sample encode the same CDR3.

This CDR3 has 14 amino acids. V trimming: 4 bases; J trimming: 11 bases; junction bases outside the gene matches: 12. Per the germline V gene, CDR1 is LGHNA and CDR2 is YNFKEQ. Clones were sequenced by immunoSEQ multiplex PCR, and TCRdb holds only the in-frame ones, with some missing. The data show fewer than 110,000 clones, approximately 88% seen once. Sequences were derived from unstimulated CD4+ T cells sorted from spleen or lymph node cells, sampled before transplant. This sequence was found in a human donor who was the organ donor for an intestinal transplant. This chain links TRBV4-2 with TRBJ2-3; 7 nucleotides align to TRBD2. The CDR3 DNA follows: TGTGCCAGCAGCCGCCCGGGAGGACACAACAGGCAGTATTTT. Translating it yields CASSRPGGHNRQYF.